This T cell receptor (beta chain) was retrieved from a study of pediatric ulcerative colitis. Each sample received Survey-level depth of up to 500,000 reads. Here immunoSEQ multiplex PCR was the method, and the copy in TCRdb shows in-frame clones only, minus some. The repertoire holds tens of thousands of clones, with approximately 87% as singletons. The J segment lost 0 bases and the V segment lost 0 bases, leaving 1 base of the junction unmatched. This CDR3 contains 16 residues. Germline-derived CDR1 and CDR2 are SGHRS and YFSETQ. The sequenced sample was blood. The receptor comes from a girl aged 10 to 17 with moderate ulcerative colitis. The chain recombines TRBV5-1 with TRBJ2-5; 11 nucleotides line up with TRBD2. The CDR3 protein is CASSLATSGNQETQYF. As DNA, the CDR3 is TGCGCCAGCAGCTTGGCGACTAGCGGGAACCAAGAGACCCAGTACTTC.